Each of the 29 T cell receptor beta chains below was sequenced from the same sample in a study of CD8 T cells in ankylosing spondylitis. TCRdb reanalysed the 5' RACE reads using MiXCR and keeps one entry per CDR3 protein. The sample includes about 160,000 distinct CDR3 sequences, roughly 10% of them seen just once. Sample: blood, either unsorted or a sorted T cell fraction (not recorded which). The receptor set was obtained from a female donor with ankylosing spondylitis or in good health (not recorded which).

This clonotype was counted ten times or more. The chain recombines TRBV28 with TRBJ2-1; a weak D match, TRBD2 (5 bases). There are 14 residues in the CDR3. CDR1 MDHEN and CDR2 SYDVKM come from the germline V gene. With 5 bases removed from V and 8 bases from J, the gap between germline ends came to 16 bases. The CDR3 region is CASSHPSEGDEQFF. CDR3 bases: TGTGCCAGCAGTCACCCCTCCGAGGGCGATGAGCAGTTCTTC.

This rearrangement joins TRBV12-3 or TRBV12-4 to TRBJ2-7; 9 bases are shared with TRBD2. V dropped 5 bases and J dropped 3; count of bases not matched to a gene: 5. There are 14 residues in the CDR3. CDR3 amino acids: CASSPTSGGYEQYF. In DNA form, the CDR3 reads TGTGCCAGCAGTCCGACTAGCGGTGGCTACGAGCAGTACTTC.

This chain joins TRBV7-2 and TRBJ2-2; 12 bases are a match to TRBD2. The V segment lost 5 bases and the J segment 7 bases; nucleotides outside the gene matches: 5. Germline assignment: CDR1 SGHTA and CDR2 FQGNSA. The CDR3 runs to 15 residues. The CDR3 sequence is CASSRLAGDFGELFF. CDR3 DNA: TGTGCCAGCAGCAGACTAGCGGGAGATTTCGGGGAGCTGTTTTTT. Based on the CDR3 plus reference TRBV7-2 and TRBJ2-2, the full variable domain is GAGVSQSPSNKVTEKGKDVELRCDPISGHTALYWYRQSLGQGLEFLIYFQGNSAPDKSGLPSDRFSAERTGGSVSTLTIQRTQQEDSAVYLCASSRLAGDFGELFFGEGSRLTVL.

The V gene is TRBV12-3 or TRBV12-4, the J gene TRBJ2-7; a weak D match, TRBD2 (6 bases). The CDR3 has 13 amino acids. V was trimmed by 7 bases and J by 4 bases, leaving 14 bases between them. The CDR3 sequence: CASTIGSGYEQYF. In DNA, the CDR3 is TGTGCCAGCACCATTGGGAGCGGGTACGAGCAGTACTTC.

This clonotype was counted only a few times. CDR3 nucleotide sequence: TGTGCCAGCGGGGACAGGGTGGCAGATACGCAGTATTTT. Its protein product is CASGDRVADTQYF. This sequence joins TRBV7-9 and TRBJ2-3; 9 nucleotides match TRBD1. Germline values: CDR1 SEHNR, CDR2 FQNEAQ (reference sequence). J gave up 4 bases and V 8 bases, and 4 bases lay outside the gene matches. The CDR3 consists of 13 residues.

This chain joins TRBV5-5 and TRBJ2-2; 10 bases match TRBD1. J gave up 2 bases and V 3 bases, and 7 bases lay outside the gene matches. The germline V gene encodes CDR1 SGHKS and CDR2 YYEKEE (reference sequence). The CDR3 runs to 17 residues. The CDR3 sequence is CASSYPGTGANTGELFF. In DNA form, the CDR3 reads TGTGCCAGCAGCTACCCCGGGACAGGGGCAAACACCGGGGAGCTGTTTTTT.

In this sample, this clonotype turned up many times. V gene TRBV6-2 or TRBV6-3 combines with J gene TRBJ2-1; tentatively, D is TRBD2 (5 bases). Germline CDR1 reads MNHEY; CDR2 reads SVGEGT. The CDR3 contains 13 residues. V shed 2 bases and J shed 8 bases, with 10 bases lying between them. CDR3 DNA sequence: TGTGCCAGCAGTTACCGGCTAGCTGATGAGCAGTTCTTC. Its protein is CASSYRLADEQFF.

The chain carries TRBV28 and TRBJ2-3, with no clear D. Germline loops: CDR1 MDHEN, CDR2 SYDVKM. There are 13 residues in the CDR3. The V and J ends lost 3 bases and 1 base respectively, with 5 bases between them. CDR3 sequence (DNA): TGTGCCAGCAGTTTTCCCCGCACAGATACGCAGTATTTT. It specifies CASSFPRTDTQYF. The variable domain in full, with the rest retrieved from reference TRBV28 and TRBJ2-3, is DVKVTQSSRYLVKRTGEKVFLECVQDMDHENMFWYRQDPGLGLRLIYFSYDVKMKEKGDIPEGYSVSREKKERFSLILESASTNQTSMYLCASSFPRTDTQYFGPGTRLTVL.

This clonotype has a handful of counts. The chain uses TRBV9 and TRBJ2-3; D remains ambiguous. This CDR3 contains 10 residues. The V end was cut by 8 bases, the J end by 11 bases, with 12 bases between. Looked up from germline, CDR1 is SGDLS and CDR2 is YYNGEE. The CDR3 nucleotides read TGTGCCAGTGACCCTCTGGGGCAGTATTTT. Translated: CASDPLGQYF.

The chain has TRBV20-1 and TRBJ2-5, with D perhaps matching TRBD1 or TRBD2 (5 bases each). CDR3 size: 12 residues. Trimming stripped 0 bases from V and 5 bases from J, with 7 bases between. CDR1 is DFQATT and CDR2 is SNEGSKA in the germline V gene (reference sequence). The chain's CDR3 is CSARDEGETQYF. Here the CDR3 DNA reads TGCAGTGCTAGAGATGAGGGGGAGACCCAGTACTTC.

This clonotype has a count of ten or more. The chain has TRBV6-5 and TRBJ2-2; 7 nucleotides match TRBD1. The CDR3 consists of 17 residues. V lost 2 bases to trimming and J lost 3 bases; unmatched junction nucleotides: 9. From germline, CDR1 is MNHEY and CDR2 SVGAGI. The CDR3 region is CASSYRDSPIYTGELFF. The CDR3 DNA sequence: TGTGCCAGCAGTTACCGGGACAGCCCCATATACACCGGGGAGCTGTTTTTT.

This clonotype was seen more than once but under ten times. The chain combines TRBV11-2 with TRBJ2-1; TRBD2 matches at 8 bases. The CDR3 totals 15 residues. V shed 4 bases and J 9 bases; nucleotides not matched to a gene: 11. Germline CDR1 and CDR2: SGHAT and FQNNGV. Written as DNA, the CDR3 is TGTGCCAGCAGCTCGTATAGCGGGAAAAAGATTGAGCAGTTCTTC. Protein sequence: CASSSYSGKKIEQFF.

In this sample, this clonotype turned up a few times. The CDR3 sequence is CASEPGQGFTEAFF. DNA for the CDR3: TGTGCCAGTGAACCAGGCCAGGGGTTCACTGAAGCTTTCTTT. The chain has TRBV9 and TRBJ1-1, with D perhaps TRBD1 (6 bases). Germline-derived CDR1 and CDR2 are SGDLS and YYNGEE. V was clipped by 8 bases and J by 4 bases, with 18 bases between them. The CDR3 is 14 residues long.

This clonotype was counted a few times. The rearrangement links TRBV4-2 to TRBJ2-7; 11 nucleotides agree with TRBD2. This CDR3 is built from 18 residues. Germline trimming cut 0 bases from V and 1 base from J; bases unmatched to any gene: 8. Germline assignment: CDR1 LGHNA and CDR2 YNFKEQ. The CDR3 DNA follows: TGTGCCAGCAGCCAAGATGAACTAGCGGGAGAAAATTCCTACGAGCAGTACTTC. Protein product: CASSQDELAGENSYEQYF.

This clonotype has ten or more counts. The rearrangement links TRBV29-1 to TRBJ2-1, with D possibly matching TRBD1 (6 bases). Between the trimmed V and J ends, which lost 0 bases and 5 bases, there was a span of 14 bases. The length of the CDR3 is 15 residues. Germline V lookup: CDR1 SQVTM, CDR2 ANQGSEA. CDR3 nucleotides: TGCAGCGTTGAAGAGAACAGGGTGGTGGACAATGAGCAGTTCTTC. Its protein is CSVEENRVVDNEQFF.

The chain carries TRBV4-3 and TRBJ2-2; D is possibly TRBD1 (5 bases). CDR3 size: 15 residues. V gave up 2 bases and J gave up 2 bases, with 9 bases separating them. Germline CDR1 and CDR2: LGHNA and YSLEER. For the CDR3, the DNA is TGCGCCAGCAGCCAATGGGGCGGAAACACCGGGGAGCTGTTTTTT. Translated: CASSQWGGNTGELFF.

In its sample, this clonotype was seen a few times. The chain employs TRBV3-1 and TRBJ1-5; no firm D call. Germline CDR1 reads LGHDT; CDR2 reads YNNKEL (reference sequence). Between the trimmed V and J ends, which lost 3 bases and 3 bases, there was a span of 6 bases. The CDR3 is 13 amino acids. CDR3 region: CASSQGHNQPQHF. CDR3 nucleotides: TGTGCCAGCAGCCAGGGCCACAATCAGCCCCAGCATTTT.

Only a few counts were recorded for this clonotype. The gene calls are TRBV7-9 and TRBJ2-4, with D maybe TRBD2 (5 bases). The germline V gene has CDR1 SEHNR and CDR2 FQNEAQ (reference sequence). The CDR3 is made up of 15 amino acids. Trimming cost V 4 bases and J 2 bases, with 12 bases left between them. Written as DNA, the CDR3 is TGTGCCAGCAGCTCCATGACTATTACCAAAAACATTCAGTACTTC. Translation: CASSSMTITKNIQYF.

This clonotype was seen more than once but under ten times. One end of the junction is discordant with germline, which a read error may explain. This rearrangement joins TRBV29-1 to TRBJ2-1; the match to TRBD2 covers 7 bases. CDR1 is SQVTM and CDR2 is ANQGSEA in the germline V gene. This CDR3 is 13 amino acids long. The CDR3 loop reads CSVDNLGGGEQFF. The CDR3 nucleotides read TGTAGCGTTGATAACCTGGGCGGGGGTGAGCAGTTCTTC.

This clonotype was counted between two and nine times. V usage is TRBV20-1 and J usage is TRBJ2-7; D unresolved. V lost 2 bases to trimming and J lost 6 bases, with 14 bases between them. The CDR3 covers 13 residues. CDR1 DFQATT and CDR2 SNEGSKA come from the germline V gene (reference sequence). In DNA, the CDR3 is TGCAGTGCTAGATATTTGGGTAAAGGCGAGCAGTACTTC. This translates into CSARYLGKGEQYF.

This clonotype was observed a few times. This chain uses TRBV12-3 or TRBV12-4 with TRBJ2-5; possible D gene TRBD2, 5 bases. The CDR3 totals 14 residues. V was clipped by 6 bases and J by 1 base, with 12 bases between them. The CDR3 DNA sequence: TGTGCCAGCAGCTCCGGACTTCCCCAAGAGACCCAGTACTTC. It translates to CASSSGLPQETQYF.

There are a few counts of this clonotype. The V and J genes are TRBV7-8 and TRBJ2-7; D is possibly TRBD1 (6 bases). The length of the CDR3 is 13 residues. Trimming left V 4 bases short and J 5 bases short, with 12 bases between. CDR1 is SGHVS, CDR2 FQNEAQ, per germline. The DNA for the CDR3 is TGTGCCAGCAGCTCCGAGACAGGCAACGAGCAGTACTTC. Its protein is CASSSETGNEQYF.

V is TRBV12-3 or TRBV12-4 and J is TRBJ2-1; D is tentatively TRBD1 or TRBD2 (5 bases each). The CDR3 runs 15 residues. Trimming took 5 bases from V and 2 from J, leaving 13 bases between them. The CDR3 here is CASSALPGPYNEQFF. Written as DNA, the CDR3 is TGTGCCAGCAGTGCCCTCCCGGGGCCCTACAATGAGCAGTTCTTC.

In its sample, this clonotype was seen many times. The gene calls are TRBV6-2 or TRBV6-3 and TRBJ2-1; D is uncertain. V was cut by 3 bases and J by 9 bases, with 6 bases left in between. The CDR3 runs to 11 residues. The germline V gene has CDR1 MNHEY and CDR2 SVGEGT. The CDR3 sequence is CASSYAREQFF. The CDR3 DNA reads TGTGCCAGCAGTTATGCCCGTGAGCAGTTCTTC.

This clonotype was counted between two and nine times. V gene TRBV18 combines with J gene TRBJ2-7, with D uncertain. This CDR3 spans 13 amino acids. Trimming stripped 4 bases from V and 4 bases from J, with 11 bases between. Germline V gives CDR1 KGHSH, CDR2 LQKENI. In DNA, the CDR3 is TGTGCCAGCTCACTCGAAGGGCCTTACGAGCAGTACTTC. Residues: CASSLEGPYEQYF.

V is TRBV5-6 and J is TRBJ2-1; D unresolved. V gave up 2 bases and J gave up 0 bases, with 12 bases separating them. CDR1 is SGHDT and CDR2 is YYEEEE in the germline V gene. This CDR3 spans 16 amino acids. The CDR3 DNA is TGTGCCAGCAGCTTCATCATCAGGAGCTCCTACAATGAGCAGTTCTTC. It is translated as CASSFIIRSSYNEQFF.

This clonotype was observed many times. This chain uses TRBV7-6 with TRBJ2-3; tentative D call: TRBD1 (6 bases). Trimming took off 5 bases at V and 9 bases at J, with 15 bases between the two ends. This CDR3 is built from 13 residues. From germline, CDR1 is SGHVS and CDR2 FNYEAQ. The CDR3 here is CASSHQGSETQYF. The CDR3 region has the DNA TGTGCCAGCAGCCACCAGGGGAGTGAAACGCAGTATTTT.

This clonotype was detected only a few times. The V and J genes are TRBV7-9 and TRBJ2-7; 7 nucleotides line up with TRBD1. The J segment lost 4 bases and the V segment lost 5 bases, leaving 14 bases of the junction unmatched. The CDR3 sequence is 16 residues long. CDR1 is SEHNR, CDR2 FQNEAQ, per germline (reference sequence). CDR3 in amino acids: CASSTSRQGPPYEQYF. The CDR3 DNA sequence: TGTGCCAGCAGCACTAGTCGACAGGGCCCCCCTTACGAGCAGTACTTC.

This clonotype has a count of ten or more. The chain combines TRBV12-5 with TRBJ2-2; the D is unclear. Germline V gene lookup returns CDR1 LGHNT and CDR2 FRNRAP. V was shortened by 9 bases and J by 6 bases, with 11 bases between the two germline ends. The CDR3 runs 12 residues. The CDR3 region has the DNA TGTGCTAGCCGGATCGGCTCCGGGGAGCTGTTTTTT. Amino acids: CASRIGSGELFF.